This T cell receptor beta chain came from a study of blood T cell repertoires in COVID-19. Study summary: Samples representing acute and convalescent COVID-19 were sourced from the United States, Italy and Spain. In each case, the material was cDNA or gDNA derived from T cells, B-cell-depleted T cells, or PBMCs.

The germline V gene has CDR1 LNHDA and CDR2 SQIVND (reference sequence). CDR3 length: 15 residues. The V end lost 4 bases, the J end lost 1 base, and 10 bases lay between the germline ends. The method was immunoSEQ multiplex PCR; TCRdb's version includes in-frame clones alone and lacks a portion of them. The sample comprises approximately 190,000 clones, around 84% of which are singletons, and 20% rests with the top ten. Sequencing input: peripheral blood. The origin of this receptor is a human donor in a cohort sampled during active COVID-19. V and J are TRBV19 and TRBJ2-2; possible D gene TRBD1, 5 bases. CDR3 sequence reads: CASSRSQVNTGELFF. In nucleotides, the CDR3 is TGTGCCAGTAGTAGATCACAGGTGAACACCGGGGAGCTGTTTTTT.